Below are 32 T cell receptor beta chains sequenced from a single sample in a study of chemoradiotherapy in HPV16-positive cancers (dated by TCRdb to 2021 to 2024). Libraries were built with the immunoSEQ multiplex PCR assay. TCRdb took this table from immuneACCESS and kept in-frame rearrangements with V and J called. Such tables lack part of the clones; where checked against another copy, unresolved V genes explain under half of the gap, and the rest is unexplained. Counted in this sample were about 11,000 clones; more than 65% of them appeared once. Roughly 2% of the sample is taken by the ten largest. The specimen was obtained from a patient who underwent chemoradiotherapy. The receptor set was obtained from a human donor with HPV-associated anogenital cancer.

This clone has only a few counts. This chain uses TRBV7-2 with TRBJ1-6; D remains ambiguous. CDR1 and CDR2 from the germline V gene are SGHTA and FQGNSA. Trimming removed 5 bases at V and 0 bases at J, with 5 bases between. CDR3 length equals 14 residues. The DNA for the CDR3 is TGTGCCAGCAGCGCCTCCTCCTATAATTCACCCCTCCACTTT. This sequence encodes CASSASSYNSPLHF.

This sequence joins TRBV6-1 and TRBJ2-2; D is ambiguous. This CDR3 is built from 14 residues. CDR1 and CDR2 from the germline V gene are MNHNS and SASEGT. V lost 8 bases to trimming and J lost 2 bases, with 12 bases between them. CDR3 in DNA: TGTGCCAGCCTGGGGTTAGTTAACACCGGGGAGCTGTTTTTT. Its protein product is CASLGLVNTGELFF.

The chain joins TRBV7-3 to TRBJ1-6, with TRBD1 as a possible D gene (6 bases). Between the trimmed V and J ends, which lost 5 bases and 5 bases, there was a span of 13 bases. This CDR3 is 15 amino acids long. The germline CDR1 and CDR2 sequences are SGHTA and FQGTGA. CDR3 in DNA: TGTGCCAGCAGCCCCTCAGGGGTTGATAATTCACCCCTCCACTTT. It translates to CASSPSGVDNSPLHF.

The chain employs TRBV5-1 and TRBJ1-4; D uncertain. This CDR3 has 14 amino acids. V gave up 3 bases and J gave up 0 bases, with 6 bases separating them. Germline lookup yields CDR1 SGHRS and CDR2 YFSETQ. CDR3 bases: TGCGCCAGCAGCTACGGCGCAACTAATGAAAAACTGTTTTTT. Translation gives CASSYGATNEKLFF.

There are a few counts of this clone. J is TRBJ1-2 and V is TRBV19; D not resolved. From germline, CDR1 is LNHDA and CDR2 SQIVND (reference sequence). This CDR3 has 16 amino acids. V was trimmed by 6 bases and J by 4 bases, leaving 21 bases between them. CDR3 nucleotide sequence: TGTGCCAGTAGCGAGGATCAGAGGATCCGGGGCTATGGCTACACCTTC. Translation: CASSEDQRIRGYGYTF.

The chain is built from TRBV19 and TRBJ1-4, with D possibly matching TRBD1 (5 bases). Germline V lookup: CDR1 LNHDA, CDR2 SQIVND (reference sequence). This CDR3 contains 15 residues. V lost 3 bases and J lost 8, with 16 bases in between. CDR3 protein: CASSMGTGLVEKLFF. The DNA for the CDR3 is TGTGCCAGTAGTATGGGAACAGGCCTCGTGGAAAAACTGTTTTTT.

V gene TRBV30 combines with J gene TRBJ2-1; D is undetermined. The CDR3 is made up of 12 amino acids. Per germline, CDR1 GTSNPN and CDR2 SVGIG (reference sequence). Trimming shortened V by 2 bases and J by 2 bases, and 4 bases separated the two germline ends. The CDR3 loop reads CAWSSTYNEQFF. In nucleotides, the CDR3 is TGTGCCTGGAGTAGCACCTACAATGAGCAGTTCTTC.

CDR3 region: CASSWSSGGPKGQQFF. CDR3 in DNA: TGTGCCAGCAGCTGGAGTAGCGGGGGGCCCAAAGGCCAGCAGTTCTTC. The genes are TRBV13 and TRBJ2-1; 10 bases are shared with TRBD2. This CDR3 spans 16 amino acids. Losses at the gene ends were 4 bases for V and 11 bases for J; bases not matched to a gene: 14. Germline CDR1 and CDR2: PRHDT and FYEKMQ (reference sequence).

V is TRBV28 and J is TRBJ2-3; 8 nucleotides match TRBD2. J gave up 4 bases and V 5 bases, and 5 bases lay outside the gene matches. Germline V gene lookup returns CDR1 MDHEN and CDR2 SYDVKM. This CDR3 has 14 residues. CDR3 sequence (DNA): TGTGCCAGCAGTCGGGGGGGAACGGCAGATACGCAGTATTTT. Its translation: CASSRGGTADTQYF.

The chain links TRBV28 to TRBJ2-7; 9 nucleotides line up with TRBD2. Germline V gives CDR1 MDHEN, CDR2 SYDVKM. V lost 7 bases to trimming and J lost 3 bases; unmatched junction nucleotides: 13. The CDR3 extends over 16 amino acids. The CDR3 reads CASTSAGAGGIYEQYF. The CDR3 DNA follows: TGTGCCAGCACCTCCGCCGGGGCGGGGGGGATCTACGAGCAGTACTTC.

The chain combines TRBV5-1 with TRBJ1-6; D unresolved. The germline V gene encodes CDR1 SGHRS and CDR2 YFSETQ. The V end lost 0 bases, the J end lost 9 bases, and 13 bases lay between the germline ends. The CDR3 spans 15 residues. This CDR3 is CASSLEWPSGSPLHF. Here the CDR3 DNA reads TGCGCCAGCAGCTTGGAGTGGCCGTCGGGTTCACCCCTCCACTTT.

This rearrangement joins TRBV30 to TRBJ1-6; 9 nucleotides match TRBD1. Losses at the gene ends were 0 bases for V and 8 bases for J; bases not matched to a gene: 5. The CDR3 length is 15 residues. The germline gives CDR1 GTSNPN, CDR2 SVGIG (reference sequence). The CDR3 here is CAWSVGTGNYSPLHF. In DNA, the CDR3 is TGTGCCTGGAGTGTCGGGACAGGGAATTATTCACCCCTCCACTTT.

This clone has only one observation. The chain joins TRBV6-1 to TRBJ1-5; D is perhaps TRBD1 (6 bases). Germline loops: CDR1 MNHNS, CDR2 SASEGT. There are 17 residues in the CDR3. V was pared by 3 bases and J by 4 bases, with 19 bases between. The DNA for the CDR3 is TGTGCCAGCAGTGAGGGTCGAGAGGGGAGGGGGAATCAGCCCCAGCATTTT. Amino acid sequence: CASSEGREGRGNQPQHF.

The J gene is TRBJ1-3, the V gene TRBV7-8; D remains ambiguous. CDR1 and CDR2 from the germline V gene are SGHVS and FQNEAQ. Trimming shortened V by 10 bases and J by 0 bases, and 10 bases separated the two germline ends. The CDR3 is 13 residues long. CDR3 coding DNA: TGTGCCACTAGCAGACCCTCTGGAAACACCATATATTTT. Encoded protein: CATSRPSGNTIYF.

This clone has only a few counts. The chain recombines TRBV7-2 with TRBJ1-1; the D gene is possibly TRBD1 (6 bases). Germline V gives CDR1 SGHTA, CDR2 FQGNSA. The CDR3 is 13 amino acids. V was shortened by 4 bases and J by 1 base, with 7 bases between the two germline ends. CDR3 nucleotide sequence: TGTGCCAGCAGCTGGGGACAGAACACTGAAGCTTTCTTT. The encoded protein is CASSWGQNTEAFF.

This clone was seen once. Here the CDR3 reads CASSPGTAFEQFF. The DNA of the CDR3 is TGTGCCAGCTCACCTGGGACAGCCTTTGAGCAGTTCTTC. The gene calls are TRBV18 and TRBJ2-1, with TRBD1 matching 7 bases. Trimming cost V 3 bases and J 9 bases; bases outside gene matches: 5. The CDR3 totals 13 residues. Germline V gene sequence: CDR1 KGHSH, CDR2 LQKENI. Supplemented by reference TRBV18 and TRBJ2-1, the full variable domain reads NAGVMQNPRHLVRRRGQEARLRCSPMKGHSHVYWYRQLPEEGLKFMVYLQKENIIDESGMPKERFSAEFPKEGPSILRIQQVVRGDSAAYFCASSPGTAFEQFFGPGTRLTVL.

The genes are TRBV28 and TRBJ1-5, with a tentative D call TRBD1 (5 bases). The germline CDR1 and CDR2 sequences are MDHEN and SYDVKM. This CDR3 has 13 residues. Trimming cost V 4 bases and J 7 bases, with 11 bases left between them. CDR3 loop: CASSSGLWQPQHF. For the CDR3, the DNA is TGTGCCAGCAGTTCAGGGTTGTGGCAGCCCCAGCATTTT.

This clone occurred a few times. The chain joins TRBV15 to TRBJ1-1; 7 bases are shared with TRBD1. From germline, CDR1 is LNHNV and CDR2 YYDKDF (reference sequence). The CDR3 totals 13 residues. Germline trimming cut 5 bases from V and 7 bases from J; bases unmatched to any gene: 7. The CDR3: CATSGGRGLEAFF. DNA for the CDR3: TGTGCCACCAGCGGTGGGAGGGGGCTTGAAGCTTTCTTT.

This clone was recorded once. Germline and junction disagree at one end, which may indicate a read error. The V and J genes are TRBV9 and TRBJ2-1; the D is unclear. Germline lookup yields CDR1 SGDLS and CDR2 YYNGEE. There are 17 residues in the CDR3. CDR3 amino acids: CTSSVALETSTYNEQFF. The CDR3 DNA follows: TGTACCAGCAGCGTAGCTCTGGAGACTTCCACCTACAATGAGCAGTTCTTC.

The gene calls are TRBV7-3 and TRBJ2-5; D is perhaps TRBD2 (7 bases). The CDR3 extends over 15 amino acids. CDR1 is SGHTA and CDR2 is FQGTGA in the germline V gene. Trimming left V 5 bases short and J 5 bases short, with 18 bases between. CDR3 DNA sequence: TGTGCCAGCAGCCCCACGGGGGGCCTGGGGGAGACCCAGTACTTC. This translates into CASSPTGGLGETQYF.

The CDR3 DNA follows: TGTGCCAGCAGCCCCGACAGGGGTGGAAGAGGCTACACCTTC. Protein sequence: CASSPDRGGRGYTF. This rearrangement joins TRBV9 to TRBJ1-2, with TRBD1 matching over 8 bases. V was pared by 4 bases and J by 8 bases, with 10 bases of the junction left unmatched. The CDR3 runs 14 residues. From germline, CDR1 is SGDLS and CDR2 YYNGEE.

CDR3 residues: CASSEGDSNQPQHF. For the CDR3, the DNA is TGTGCCAGCAGTGAAGGGGACAGCAATCAGCCCCAGCATTTT. The genes are TRBV6-1 and TRBJ1-5, with a tentative D call TRBD1 (5 bases). CDR1 is MNHNS and CDR2 is SASEGT in the germline V gene. The V end was cut by 1 base, the J end by 1 base, with 5 bases between. This CDR3 comprises 14 residues.

This clone was found a few times. J is TRBJ1-1 and V is TRBV5-4; TRBD1 might be the D (5 bases). The ends were cut back, 6 bases at V and 1 base at J, with 16 bases in the middle. CDR1 is SGHNT, CDR2 YYREEE, per germline (reference sequence). CDR3 length: 15 residues. This CDR3 is CASNTIETANTEAFF. For the CDR3, the DNA is TGTGCCAGCAACACGATCGAGACAGCGAACACTGAAGCTTTCTTT.

The V call is TRBV4-1, the J call TRBJ1-2, with TRBD1 as a possible D gene (5 bases). The CDR3 is made up of 17 amino acids. Per germline, CDR1 MGHRA and CDR2 YSYEKL. The V gene lost 3 bases and the J gene lost 8 bases, with 25 bases spanning the gap. CDR3 region: CASSHSLRRTQASGYTF. CDR3 sequence (DNA): TGCGCCAGCAGCCATTCCCTGCGTCGGACACAGGCCAGCGGCTACACCTTC.

The gene calls are TRBV9 and TRBJ1-2; D perhaps matches TRBD1 (6 bases). Between the trimmed V and J ends, which lost 0 bases and 2 bases, there was a span of 8 bases. This CDR3 comprises 14 residues. The germline CDR1 and CDR2 sequences are SGDLS and YYNGEE. The CDR3 DNA follows: TGTGCCAGCAGCGTAGGGACAGCCAACTATGGCTACACCTTC. It translates to CASSVGTANYGYTF.

This clone has only a few counts. This rearrangement joins TRBV2 to TRBJ2-5; 8 nucleotides line up with TRBD1. The CDR3 runs to 14 residues. CDR1 SNHLY and CDR2 FYNNEI come from the germline V gene. J lost 3 bases, V lost 7 bases, and 7 bases had no gene match. For the CDR3, the DNA is TGTGCCAGCAACGGTCACAGGGGGAAAGAGACCCAGTACTTC. Amino acids: CASNGHRGKETQYF.

This chain connects TRBV28 to TRBJ1-4; TRBD1 might be the D (5 bases). Germline values: CDR1 MDHEN, CDR2 SYDVKM. V dropped 6 bases and J dropped 7 bases, with 9 bases sitting between them. The CDR3 extends over 12 amino acids. The CDR3 region is CASRGDGEKLFF. The CDR3 coding sequence is TGTGCCAGCAGGGGGGACGGTGAAAAACTGTTTTTT.

The rearrangement joins TRBV5-1 to TRBJ2-7; D possibly corresponds to TRBD2 (6 bases). Between the trimmed V and J ends, which lost 3 bases and 0 bases, there was a span of 13 bases. The CDR3 covers 15 residues. Germline V gives CDR1 SGHRS, CDR2 YFSETQ. CDR3 loop: CASSSGLFGSYEQYF. CDR3 bases: TGCGCCAGCAGCTCGGGACTGTTCGGCTCCTACGAGCAGTACTTC. Drawing the rest from reference TRBV5-1 and TRBJ2-7, the complete variable domain is KAGVTQTPRYLIKTRGQQVTLSCSPISGHRSVSWYQQTPGQGLQFLFEYFSETQRNKGNFPGRFSGRQFSNSRSEMNVSTLELGDSALYLCASSSGLFGSYEQYFGPGTRLTVT.

This rearrangement joins TRBV7-8 to TRBJ1-1; 7 bases map to TRBD1. The CDR3 length is 12 residues. The ends lost 3 bases at V and 8 bases at J; junction bases unmatched: 3. The germline CDR1 and CDR2 sequences are SGHVS and FQNEAQ. DNA of the CDR3: TGTGCCAGCAGCTTCTTGGACAGGGAAGCTTTCTTT. Amino acid sequence: CASSFLDREAFF.

The chain carries TRBV10-3 and TRBJ1-1; D not resolved. CDR1 is ENHRY and CDR2 is SYGVKD in the germline V gene. The CDR3 is made up of 14 amino acids. The V gene lost 4 bases and the J gene lost 1 base, with 10 bases spanning the gap. Written as DNA, the CDR3 is TGTGCCATCAGTGCCGACCCGAGGAACACTGAAGCTTTCTTT. Its translation: CAISADPRNTEAFF.

The genes are TRBV11-2 and TRBJ1-1; D is perhaps TRBD1 (5 bases). CDR3 length equals 11 residues. The V gene lost 6 bases and the J gene lost 8 bases, with 10 bases spanning the gap. Germline V CDR1 and CDR2: SGHAT, FQNNGV. The CDR3 nucleotides are TGTGCCAGCAGTCAGGGTCCCGAAGCTTTCTTT. Its protein product is CASSQGPEAFF.

The chain has TRBV4-3 and TRBJ2-2; TRBD1 agrees at 9 bases. There are 15 residues in the CDR3. After removal of 7 bases from V and 7 bases from J, the junction contained 10 bases not matched to a gene. Germline V gene data show CDR1 as LGHNA and CDR2 as YSLEER. CDR3 sequence (DNA): TGCGCCAGCACCCTTGGACAGGGGAGTGTCGGGGAGCTGTTTTTT. Residues: CASTLGQGSVGELFF.